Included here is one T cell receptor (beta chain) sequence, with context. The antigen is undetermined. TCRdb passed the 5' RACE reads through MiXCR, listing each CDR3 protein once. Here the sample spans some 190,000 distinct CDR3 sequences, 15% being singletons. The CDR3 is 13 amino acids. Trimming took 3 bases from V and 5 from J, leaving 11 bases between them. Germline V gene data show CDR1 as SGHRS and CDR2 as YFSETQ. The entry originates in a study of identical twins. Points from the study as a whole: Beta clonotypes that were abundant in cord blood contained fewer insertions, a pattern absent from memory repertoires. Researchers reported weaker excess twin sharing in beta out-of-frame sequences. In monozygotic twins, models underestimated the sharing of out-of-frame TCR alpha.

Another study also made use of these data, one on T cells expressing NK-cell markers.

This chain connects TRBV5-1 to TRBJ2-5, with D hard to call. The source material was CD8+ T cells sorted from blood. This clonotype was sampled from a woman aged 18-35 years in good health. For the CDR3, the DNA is TGCGCCAGCAGCTCAGAGGCCTTGGAGACCCAGTACTTC. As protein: CASSSEALETQYF.